What follows describes a single T cell receptor (beta chain). The V end lost 4 bases, the J end lost 0 bases, and 10 bases lay between the germline ends. Germline lookup yields CDR1 SGHDN and CDR2 FVKESK. The CDR3 sequence is 14 residues long. Generated by immunoSEQ multiplex PCR, the TCRdb table keeps only in-frame clones and is missing some. The profile shows approximately 200,000 clones, about 86% of them singletons. This entry belongs to a study of blood T cell repertoires in COVID-19. The sample consisted of peripheral blood. The receptor was derived from a woman under 40 who had recovered from COVID-19. The rearrangement joins TRBV14 to TRBJ2-7, with D possibly matching TRBD1 (6 bases). This chain's CDR3 is CASSPDSSSYEQYF. The CDR3 nucleotides are TGTGCCAGCAGCCCGGACAGCTCCTCCTACGAGCAGTACTTC.